This T cell receptor (beta chain) appears in the sequencing data of a study of CD8+ T cells in alopecia areata. Study results and limitations: For lesional scalp, especially alopecia totalis/universalis, clonality was higher than in normal scalp.

A few counts support this clone. Its antigen is as yet unknown. As the sequencing template, cDNA was produced by extracting RNA and reverse transcribing it. Sequenced by immunoSEQ multiplex PCR; TCRdb stores in-frame clones only, minus some. The table includes around 120,000 clones, roughly 50% detected once. The sequenced material came from NKG2D-low CD8+ T cells sorted from blood. The sequence derives from a human donor with alopecia areata.

The CDR3 protein is CASSFGDTQYF. For the CDR3, the DNA is TGTGCCAGCAGCTTTGGGGATACGCAGTATTTT. This chain uses TRBV7-8 with TRBJ2-3; no clear D. Germline V gene sequence: CDR1 SGHVS, CDR2 FQNEAQ. This CDR3 spans 11 amino acids. V lost 3 bases, J lost 6 bases, and 4 bases lay in between.